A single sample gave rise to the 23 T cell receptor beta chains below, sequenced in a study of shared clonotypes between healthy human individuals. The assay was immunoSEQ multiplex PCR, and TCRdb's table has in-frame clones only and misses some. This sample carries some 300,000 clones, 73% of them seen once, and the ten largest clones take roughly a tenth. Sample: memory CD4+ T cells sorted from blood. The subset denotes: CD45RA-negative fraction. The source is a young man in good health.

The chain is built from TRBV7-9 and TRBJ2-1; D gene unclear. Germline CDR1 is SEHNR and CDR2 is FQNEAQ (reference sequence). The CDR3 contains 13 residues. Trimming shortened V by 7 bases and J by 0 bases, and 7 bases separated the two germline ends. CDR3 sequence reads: CASKDGSYNEQFF. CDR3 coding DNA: TGTGCCAGCAAAGACGGCTCCTACAATGAGCAGTTCTTC.

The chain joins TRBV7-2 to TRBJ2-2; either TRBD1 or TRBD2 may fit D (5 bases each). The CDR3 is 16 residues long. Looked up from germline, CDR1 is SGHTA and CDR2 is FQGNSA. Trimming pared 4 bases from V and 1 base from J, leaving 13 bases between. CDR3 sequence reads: CASSSTGTLNTGELFF. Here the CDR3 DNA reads TGTGCCAGCAGCTCGACCGGGACCTTGAACACCGGGGAGCTGTTTTTT.

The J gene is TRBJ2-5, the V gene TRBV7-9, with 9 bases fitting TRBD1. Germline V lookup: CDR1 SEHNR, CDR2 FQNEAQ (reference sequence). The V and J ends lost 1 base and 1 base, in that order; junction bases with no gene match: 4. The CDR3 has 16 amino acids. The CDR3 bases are TGTGCCAGCAGCTTAGTGGGACAGGGAACCCAAGAGACCCAGTACTTC. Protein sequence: CASSLVGQGTQETQYF. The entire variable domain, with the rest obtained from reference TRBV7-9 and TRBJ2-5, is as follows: DTGVSQNPRHKITKRGQNVTFRCDPISEHNRLYWYRQTLGQGPEFLTYFQNEAQLEKSRLLSDRFSAERPKGSFSTLEIQRTEQGDSAMYLCASSLVGQGTQETQYFGPGTRLLVL.

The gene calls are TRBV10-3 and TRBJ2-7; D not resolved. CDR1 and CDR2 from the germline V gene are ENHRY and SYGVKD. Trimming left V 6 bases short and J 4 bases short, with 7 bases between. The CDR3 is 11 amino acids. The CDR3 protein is CAISREYEQYF. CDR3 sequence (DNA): TGTGCCATCAGCAGAGAATACGAGCAGTACTTC.

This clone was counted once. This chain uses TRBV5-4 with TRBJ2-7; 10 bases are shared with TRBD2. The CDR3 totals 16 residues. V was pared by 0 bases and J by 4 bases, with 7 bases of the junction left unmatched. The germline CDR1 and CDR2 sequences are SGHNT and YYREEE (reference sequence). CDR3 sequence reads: CASSLGPGTSAYEQYF. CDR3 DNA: TGTGCCAGCAGCTTGGGCCCCGGGACTAGCGCATACGAGCAGTACTTC.

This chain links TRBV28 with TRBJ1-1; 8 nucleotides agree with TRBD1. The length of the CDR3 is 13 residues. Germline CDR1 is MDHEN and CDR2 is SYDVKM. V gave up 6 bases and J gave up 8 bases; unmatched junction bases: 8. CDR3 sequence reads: CASSLGNRGEAFF. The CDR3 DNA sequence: TGTGCCAGCAGCCTGGGGAACAGGGGGGAAGCTTTCTTT.

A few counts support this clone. The CDR3 coding sequence is TGTGCCAGCAGCTTCAGAGGTGTACAGCGGGACAGCTCCTACAATGAGCAGTTCTTC. It yields the protein CASSFRGVQRDSSYNEQFF. The chain employs TRBV5-4 and TRBJ2-1; D possibly uses TRBD1 or TRBD2 (7 bases each). There are 19 residues in the CDR3. Germline CDR1 reads SGHNT; CDR2 reads YYREEE (reference sequence). V gave up 2 bases and J gave up 0 bases, with 21 bases separating them.

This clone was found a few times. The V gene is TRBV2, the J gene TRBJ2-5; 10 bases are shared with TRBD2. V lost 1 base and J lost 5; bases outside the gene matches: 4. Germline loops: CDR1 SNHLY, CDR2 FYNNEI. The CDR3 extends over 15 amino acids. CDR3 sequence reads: CASSEELAGRETQYF. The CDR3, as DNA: TGTGCCAGCAGTGAAGAACTAGCGGGAAGGGAGACCCAGTACTTC.

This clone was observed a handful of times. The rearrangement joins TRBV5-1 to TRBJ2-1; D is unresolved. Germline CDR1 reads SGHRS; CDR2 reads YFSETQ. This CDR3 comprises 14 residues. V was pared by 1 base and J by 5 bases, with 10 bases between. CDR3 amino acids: CASSLIPENNEQFF. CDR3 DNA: TGCGCCAGCAGCTTGATACCAGAAAACAATGAGCAGTTCTTC. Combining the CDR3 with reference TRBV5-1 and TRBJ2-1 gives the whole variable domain KAGVTQTPRYLIKTRGQQVTLSCSPISGHRSVSWYQQTPGQGLQFLFEYFSETQRNKGNFPGRFSGRQFSNSRSEMNVSTLELGDSALYLCASSLIPENNEQFFGPGTRLTVL.

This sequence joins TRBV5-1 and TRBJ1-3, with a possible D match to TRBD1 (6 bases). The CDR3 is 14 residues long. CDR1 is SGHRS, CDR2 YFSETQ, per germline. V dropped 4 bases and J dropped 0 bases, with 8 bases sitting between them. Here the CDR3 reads CASSPQGSGNTIYF. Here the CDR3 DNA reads TGCGCCAGCAGCCCACAGGGCTCTGGAAACACCATATATTTT.

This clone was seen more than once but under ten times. CDR3 residues: CAISEPAGGRGDTQYF. CDR3 coding DNA: TGTGCCATCAGTGAGCCAGCGGGCGGCCGTGGAGATACGCAGTATTTT. J is TRBJ2-3 and V is TRBV10-3; D perhaps matches TRBD2 (6 bases). Trimming shortened V by 2 bases and J by 5 bases, and 17 bases separated the two germline ends. CDR1 is ENHRY, CDR2 SYGVKD, per germline. The CDR3 length is 16 residues.

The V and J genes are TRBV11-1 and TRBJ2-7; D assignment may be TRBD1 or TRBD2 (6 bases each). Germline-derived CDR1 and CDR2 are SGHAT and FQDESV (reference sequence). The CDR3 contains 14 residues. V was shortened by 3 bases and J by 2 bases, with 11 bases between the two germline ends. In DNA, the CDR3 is TGTGCCAGCAGCTTTAGGGGGAGGACCTACGAGCAGTACTTC. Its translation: CASSFRGRTYEQYF.

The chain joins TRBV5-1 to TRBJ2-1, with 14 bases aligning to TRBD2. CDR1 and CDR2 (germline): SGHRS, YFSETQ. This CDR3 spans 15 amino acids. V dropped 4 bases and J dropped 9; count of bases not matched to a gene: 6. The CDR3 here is CASSGTSGSLGEQFF. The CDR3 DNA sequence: TGCGCCAGCAGCGGGACTAGCGGGAGTCTCGGTGAGCAGTTCTTC.

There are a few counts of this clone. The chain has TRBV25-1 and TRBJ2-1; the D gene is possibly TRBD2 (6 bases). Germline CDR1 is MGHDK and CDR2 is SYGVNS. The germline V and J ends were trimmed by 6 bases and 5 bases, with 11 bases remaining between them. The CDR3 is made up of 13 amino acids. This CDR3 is CASSGTANNEQFF. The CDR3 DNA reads TGTGCCAGCAGCGGGACTGCAAACAATGAGCAGTTCTTC.

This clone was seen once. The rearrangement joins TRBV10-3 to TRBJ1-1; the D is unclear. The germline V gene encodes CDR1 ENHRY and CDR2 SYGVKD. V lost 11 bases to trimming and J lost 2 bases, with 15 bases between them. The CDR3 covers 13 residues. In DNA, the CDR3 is TGTGCCGCAGCGGCGTCCGCAAACACTGAAGCTTTCTTT. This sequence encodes CAAAASANTEAFF.

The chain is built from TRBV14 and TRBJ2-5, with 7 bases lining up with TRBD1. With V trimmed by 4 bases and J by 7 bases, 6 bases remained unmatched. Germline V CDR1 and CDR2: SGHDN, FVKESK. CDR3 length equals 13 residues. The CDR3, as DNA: TGTGCCAGCAGCCGAGCAACAGGGGTGACCCAGTACTTC. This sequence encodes CASSRATGVTQYF.

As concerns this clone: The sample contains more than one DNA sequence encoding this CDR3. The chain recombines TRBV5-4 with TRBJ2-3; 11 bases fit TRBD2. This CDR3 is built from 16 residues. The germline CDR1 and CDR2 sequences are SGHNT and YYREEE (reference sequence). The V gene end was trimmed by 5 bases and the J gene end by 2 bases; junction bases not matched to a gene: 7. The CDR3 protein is CASSPASGRNTDTQYF. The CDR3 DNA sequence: TGTGCCAGCAGTCCAGCTAGCGGGAGGAACACAGATACGCAGTATTTT.

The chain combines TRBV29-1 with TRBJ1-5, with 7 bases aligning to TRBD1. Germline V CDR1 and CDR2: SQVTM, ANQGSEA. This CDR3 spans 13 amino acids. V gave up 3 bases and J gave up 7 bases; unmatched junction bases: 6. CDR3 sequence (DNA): TGCAGCGTTGACTTCGCAGGGGGGCAGCCCCAGCATTTT. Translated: CSVDFAGGQPQHF. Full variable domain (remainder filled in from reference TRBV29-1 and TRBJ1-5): SAVISQKPSRDICQRGTSLTIQCQVDSQVTMMFWYRQQPGQSLTLIATANQGSEATYESGFVIDKFPISRPNLTFSTLTVSNMSPEDSSIYLCSVDFAGGQPQHFGDGTRLSIL.

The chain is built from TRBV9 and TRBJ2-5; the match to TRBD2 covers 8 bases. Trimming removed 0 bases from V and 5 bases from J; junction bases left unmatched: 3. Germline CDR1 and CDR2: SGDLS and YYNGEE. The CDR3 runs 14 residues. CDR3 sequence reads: CASSVEASGETQYF. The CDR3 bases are TGTGCCAGCAGCGTAGAGGCTAGCGGGGAGACCCAGTACTTC.

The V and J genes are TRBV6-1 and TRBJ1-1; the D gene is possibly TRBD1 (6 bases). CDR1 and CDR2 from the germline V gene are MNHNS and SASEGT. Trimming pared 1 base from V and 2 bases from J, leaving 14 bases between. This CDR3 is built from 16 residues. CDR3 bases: TGTGCCAGCAGTGAAGGCGGACAGATCGTTAACACTGAAGCTTTCTTT. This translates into CASSEGGQIVNTEAFF.

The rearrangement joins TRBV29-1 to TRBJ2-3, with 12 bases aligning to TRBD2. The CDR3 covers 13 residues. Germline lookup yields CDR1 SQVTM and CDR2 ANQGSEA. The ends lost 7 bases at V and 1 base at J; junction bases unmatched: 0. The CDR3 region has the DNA TGCAGCGGACTAGCGGGAGGCACAGATACGCAGTATTTT. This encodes CSGLAGGTDTQYF.

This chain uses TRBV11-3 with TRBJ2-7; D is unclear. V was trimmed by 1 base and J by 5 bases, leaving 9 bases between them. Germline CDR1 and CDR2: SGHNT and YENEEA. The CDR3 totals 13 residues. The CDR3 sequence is CASSLGPVNEQYF. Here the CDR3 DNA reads TGTGCCAGCAGCTTAGGCCCCGTAAACGAGCAGTACTTC.

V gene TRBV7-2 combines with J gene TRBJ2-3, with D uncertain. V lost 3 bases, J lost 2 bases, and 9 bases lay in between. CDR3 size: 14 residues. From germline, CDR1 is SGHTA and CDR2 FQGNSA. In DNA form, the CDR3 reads TGTGCCAGCAGCTTGCGACCCCTCACAGATACGCAGTATTTT. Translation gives CASSLRPLTDTQYF. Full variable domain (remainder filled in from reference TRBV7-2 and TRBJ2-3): GAGVSQSPSNKVTEKGKDVELRCDPISGHTALYWYRQSLGQGLEFLIYFQGNSAPDKSGLPSDRFSAERTGGSVSTLTIQRTQQEDSAVYLCASSLRPLTDTQYFGPGTRLTVL.